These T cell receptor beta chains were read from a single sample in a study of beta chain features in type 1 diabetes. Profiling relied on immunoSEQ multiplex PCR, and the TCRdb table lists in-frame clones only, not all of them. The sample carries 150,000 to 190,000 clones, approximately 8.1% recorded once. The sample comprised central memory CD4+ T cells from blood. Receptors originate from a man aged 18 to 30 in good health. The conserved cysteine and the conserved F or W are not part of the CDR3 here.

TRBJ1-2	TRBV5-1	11	ASRSGANYGYT
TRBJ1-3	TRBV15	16	ATSRPSNRFISGNTIY
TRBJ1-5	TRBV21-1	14	ASSKAGTISNQPQH
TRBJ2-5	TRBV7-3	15	ASSLSGAGEGGETQY
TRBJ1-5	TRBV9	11	ASSVSPDQPQH
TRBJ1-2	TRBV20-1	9	SVERDYGYT
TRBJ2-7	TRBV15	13	ATSRVQREVGEQY
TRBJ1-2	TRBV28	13	ASRRQGVFHYGYT
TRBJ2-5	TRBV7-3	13	ASSLGTSGRETQY
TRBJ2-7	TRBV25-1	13	ASRGRLAGDYEQY
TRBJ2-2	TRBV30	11	AWETGETGELF
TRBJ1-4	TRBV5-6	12	ASSFGGINEKLF
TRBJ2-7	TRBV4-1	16	ASSQLISTWGQTYEQY
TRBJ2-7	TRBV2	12	ASGSQGGSYEQY
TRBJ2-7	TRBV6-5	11	ASGDRSPYEQY
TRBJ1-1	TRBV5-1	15	ASSLRAQGALNTEAF
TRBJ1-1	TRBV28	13	ASSLPGTGNTEAF
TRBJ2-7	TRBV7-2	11	ASSSLGAGEQY
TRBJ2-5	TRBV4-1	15	ASSQDLVAGAKETQY
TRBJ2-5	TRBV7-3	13	ASSRSGNRQETQY
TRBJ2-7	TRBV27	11	ACQGQGAYEQY
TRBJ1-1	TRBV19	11	ASSQYGNTEAF
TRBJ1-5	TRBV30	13	AWAPVRGSNQPQH
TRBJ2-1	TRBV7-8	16	ASSSKKPGQRAYNEQF
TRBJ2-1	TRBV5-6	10	ASSLEAREQF
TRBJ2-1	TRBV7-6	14	ASSELAGRIYNEQF
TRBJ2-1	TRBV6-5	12	ATRPGSWVDEQF
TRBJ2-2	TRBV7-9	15	ASSSRLADSDTGELF
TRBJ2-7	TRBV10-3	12	ASSYSSGAYEQY
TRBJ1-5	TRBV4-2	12	ASSQDRTDQPQH
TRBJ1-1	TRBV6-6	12	ASSYGEGRGEAF
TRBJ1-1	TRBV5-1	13	ASSLVVAGSTEAF
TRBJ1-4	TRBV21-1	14	ASSKMMRATNEKLF
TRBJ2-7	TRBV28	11	ASRGQISYEQY
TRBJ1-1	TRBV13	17	ASSLSSPDRGLWGTEAF
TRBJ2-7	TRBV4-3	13	ASSQETRGSREQY
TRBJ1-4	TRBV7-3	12	ASSTSGFNEKLF
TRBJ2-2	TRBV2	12	ASSVAGHTGELF